This TCR beta chain was captured in a study of blood T cell repertoires in COVID-19. This clone occurred once. With 3 bases removed from V and 3 bases from J, the gap between germline ends came to 15 bases. This CDR3 has 15 residues. The V gene's germline CDR1 is SGDLS and CDR2 YYNGEE. How the authors handled the data: The authors estimated nucleated cell counts from reference gene primer amplification. TCRdb's table, derived via immunoSEQ multiplex PCR, lists solely in-frame clones and lacks some. Clonal size and the V and J genes are those of that table, whereas D and trimming came from the DNA. The top ten hold almost 4.5% of the sample, which has about 120,000 clones, more than 80% seen once.

The clonotype comes from a man between 35 and 55 years old with acute or convalescent COVID-19. The rearrangement links TRBV9 to TRBJ1-1; D uncertain. Specimen: peripheral blood. The CDR3: CASSASDLAYTEAFF. CDR3 bases: TGTGCCAGCAGCGCCTCCGATTTAGCGTACACTGAAGCTTTCTTT.